The clone carrying this TCR beta chain was seen only a few times. There were TCR beta CDR3 regions amplified from RNA transcripts. In the first-round RT-PCR of the TCR CDR3, the HTBI primer set was used. TCRdb analysed the multiplex PCR reads with MiXCR anew, one entry per CDR3 protein. The sample includes about 320,000 distinct CDR3 sequences, roughly 15% seen only once; the top ten take approximately 31%. The data are from a study of T cells in Graves' hyperthyroidism and ophthalmopathy. V lost 4 bases and J lost 6, with 10 bases in between. Germline V CDR1 and CDR2: MGHDK, SYGVNS. This CDR3 is built from 13 residues. Patients between 18 and 65 years old had hyperthyroidism, newly diagnosed and lasting under 2 months. The authors obtained PBMCs from roughly 10 ml of fresh peripheral blood.

V and J are TRBV25-1 and TRBJ1-5, with TRBD1 as a possible D gene (5 bases). This TCR was sampled from a man aged 25 to 45 with Graves' hyperthyroidism. The sequenced sample was blood. The CDR3 nucleotides are TGTGCCAGCAGTGCGGGGGTTTTTCAGCCCCAGCATTTT. As protein: CASSAGVFQPQHF.